The rows below give T cell receptor beta chains drawn from one sample of a study of post-analysis software for immune sequencing data. MiXCR, run by TCRdb on the PCR reads, gives a single entry per CDR3 protein. This sample has roughly 200,000 distinct CDR3 sequences, with 25% to 35% found just once. The sequenced sample was blood. The receptor set was obtained from a girl younger than 18 with multiple sclerosis. Both conserved end residues are part of each CDR3. Size is omitted from some rows. Given values are once, few, many or a class for expanded clones.

clone_size	v_call	j_call	cdr3_aa
many	TRBV3-1	TRBJ2-3	CASSQASGGGADTQYF
NA	TRBV27	TRBJ2-7	CASSSTSGGSYEQYF
few	TRBV15	TRBJ1-2	CATSRDQKGRYGYTF
few	TRBV5-1	TRBJ2-6	CASSFQAGANVLTF
NA	TRBV3-1	TRBJ2-1	CASSAQDVGLYEQFF
NA	TRBV5-1	TRBJ2-3	CASSLEGEDTQYF
NA	TRBV3-1	TRBJ2-2	CASSQRSTTGELFF
NA	TRBV4-1	TRBJ1-5	CAGSQVGRDLSNQPQHF
NA	TRBV11-2	TRBJ1-3	CASSSTGHSGNTIYF
NA	TRBV4-1	TRBJ1-5	CASSPLFTVNQPQHF
many	TRBV27	TRBJ2-3	CASNSGTGRFVDTQYF
few	TRBV28	TRBJ1-5	CASSRSDRENQPQHF
NA	TRBV20-1	TRBJ2-1	CSASNRPPGEQFF
NA	TRBV29-1	TRBJ1-1	CSAGRTNRVGNTEAFF
many	TRBV12-3/TRBV12-4	TRBJ2-7	CASRPAGLGYEQYF
NA	TRBV15	TRBJ2-5	CATSRDPGGEQYF
many	TRBV20-1	TRBJ2-1	CSARGSGSDEQFF
many	TRBV20-1	TRBJ1-2	CSARRQATGDGYTF
many	TRBV10-3	TRBJ2-4	CATSNGQGEKDIQYF
few	TRBV6-2/TRBV6-3	TRBJ1-5	CASRLRLSNQPQHF
NA	TRBV20-1	TRBJ1-6	CSATKTGDDPSPLHF
NA	TRBV12-3/TRBV12-4	TRBJ2-7	CASTRGEDTYEQYF
NA	TRBV6-6	TRBJ1-5	CASSSLGGDQPQHF
many	TRBV6-2/TRBV6-3	TRBJ2-7	CASSFQASTKYF
NA	TRBV20-1	TRBJ1-2	CSAIARPENYGYTF
NA	TRBV5-6	TRBJ2-1	CAGSLGLLQLGGEQFF
many	TRBV29-1	TRBJ2-1	CSVDKGLYNEQFF
NA	TRBV20-1	TRBJ2-7	CSARTGGTYERYF
once	TRBV3-1	TRBJ1-5	CASSFMSGEQPQHF
few	TRBV12-3/TRBV12-4	TRBJ1-2	CASSFKVSDTHYGYTF